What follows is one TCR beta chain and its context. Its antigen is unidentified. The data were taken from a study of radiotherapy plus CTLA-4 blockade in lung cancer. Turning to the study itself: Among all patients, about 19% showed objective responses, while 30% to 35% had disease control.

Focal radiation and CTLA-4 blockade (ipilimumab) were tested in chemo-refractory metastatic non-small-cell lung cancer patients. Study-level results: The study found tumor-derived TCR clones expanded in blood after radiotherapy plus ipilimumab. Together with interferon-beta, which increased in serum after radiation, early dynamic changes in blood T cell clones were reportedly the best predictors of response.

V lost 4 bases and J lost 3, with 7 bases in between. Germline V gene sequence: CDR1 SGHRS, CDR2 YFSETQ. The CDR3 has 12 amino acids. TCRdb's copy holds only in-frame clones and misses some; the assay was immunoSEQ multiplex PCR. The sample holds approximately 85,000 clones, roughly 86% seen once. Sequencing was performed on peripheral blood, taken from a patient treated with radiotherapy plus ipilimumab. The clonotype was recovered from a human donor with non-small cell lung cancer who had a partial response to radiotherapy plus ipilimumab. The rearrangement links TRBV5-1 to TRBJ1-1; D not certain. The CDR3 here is CASSSTDTEAFF. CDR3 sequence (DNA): TGCGCCAGCAGCAGTACAGACACTGAAGCTTTCTTT.